This T cell receptor beta chain emerged from a study of blood T cells in healthy people across ages. With 0 bases removed from V and 2 bases from J, the gap between germline ends came to 12 bases. Germline-derived CDR1 and CDR2 are SGHKS and YYEKEE (reference sequence). CDR3 length: 15 residues. Study findings and constraints: Strong correlation linked observed beta diversity and percent naive T cells.

Turning to this clonotype: Its specificity is unknown.

It was with a sample-barcoded 5' primer and a J-beta primer mix that a second PCR of about 6 to 11 cycles was run. Each sample yielded at least 3 million CDR3-containing paired-end reads. TCRdb called the 5' RACE reads again in MiXCR, with one record for every CDR3 protein. The sample includes nearly 800,000 distinct CDR3 sequences, 45% to 70% of them seen just once. The TCR sequence derives from a man aged 35-49 years in good health. Sequenced material: blood. The chain couples TRBV5-5 to TRBJ2-7; possible D gene TRBD1, 5 bases. The CDR3 DNA is TGTGCCAGCAGCTTGGGGCAGGGTAGCACCTACGAGCAGTACTTC. This encodes CASSLGQGSTYEQYF.